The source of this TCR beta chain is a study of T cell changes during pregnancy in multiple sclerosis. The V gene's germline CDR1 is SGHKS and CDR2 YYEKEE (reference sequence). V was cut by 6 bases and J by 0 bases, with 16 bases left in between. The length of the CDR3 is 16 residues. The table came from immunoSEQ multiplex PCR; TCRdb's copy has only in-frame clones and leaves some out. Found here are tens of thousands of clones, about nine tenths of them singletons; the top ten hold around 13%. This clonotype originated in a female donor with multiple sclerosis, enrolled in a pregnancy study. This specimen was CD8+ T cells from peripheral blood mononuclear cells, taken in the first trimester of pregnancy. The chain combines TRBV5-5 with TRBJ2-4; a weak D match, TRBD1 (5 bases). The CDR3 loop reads CASTQEGALAKNIQYF. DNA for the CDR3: TGTGCCAGCACCCAGGAAGGGGCGTTAGCCAAAAACATTCAGTACTTC.